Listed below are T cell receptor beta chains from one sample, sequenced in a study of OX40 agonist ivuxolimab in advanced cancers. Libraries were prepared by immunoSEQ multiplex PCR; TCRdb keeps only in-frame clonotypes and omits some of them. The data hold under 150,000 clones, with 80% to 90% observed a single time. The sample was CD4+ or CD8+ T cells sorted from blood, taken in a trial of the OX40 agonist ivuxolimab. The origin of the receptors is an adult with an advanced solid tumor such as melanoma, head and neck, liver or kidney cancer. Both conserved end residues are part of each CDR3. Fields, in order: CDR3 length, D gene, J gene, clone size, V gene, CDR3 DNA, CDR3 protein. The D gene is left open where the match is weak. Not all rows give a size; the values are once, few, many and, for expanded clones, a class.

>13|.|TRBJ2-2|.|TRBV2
TGTGCCAGCAGATCCGGGGCGACCGGGGAGCTGTTTTTT
CASRSGATGELFF
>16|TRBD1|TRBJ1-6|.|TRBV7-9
TGTGCCAGCAGCCTTCTACCAGGGGGAGATAATTCACCCCTCCACTTT
CASSLLPGGDNSPLHF
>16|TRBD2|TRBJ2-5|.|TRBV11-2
TGTGCCAGCAGCTTAGGACTAGCGGGGTCGGTGGAGACCCAGTACTTC
CASSLGLAGSVETQYF
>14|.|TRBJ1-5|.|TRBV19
TGTGCCAGTAGTATAGACGTTACTCGGAAGCCCCAGCATTTT
CASSIDVTRKPQHF
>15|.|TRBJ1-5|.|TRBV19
TGTGCCAGTAGTATAACCTTTGGGAGCAATCAGCCCCAGCATTTT
CASSITFGSNQPQHF
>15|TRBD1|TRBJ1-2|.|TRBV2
TGTGCCAGCAGTGCGGGACAGGGAAACCGCTATGGCTACACCTTC
CASSAGQGNRYGYTF
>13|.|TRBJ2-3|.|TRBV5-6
TGTGCCAGCAGCCGAGAGCGCACAGATACGCAGTATTTT
CASSRERTDTQYF
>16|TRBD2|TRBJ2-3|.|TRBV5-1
TGCGCCAGCAGCCCGCAGGGAGGGCGGAGCACAGATACGCAGTATTTT
CASSPQGGRSTDTQYF
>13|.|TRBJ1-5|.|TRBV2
TGTGCCAGCAGTCCCCCGGGTCTTCCCCCCCAGCATTTT
CASSPPGLPPQHF
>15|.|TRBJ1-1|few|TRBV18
TGTGCCAGCTCACCAACGGCCAGTTTGAACACTGAAGCTTTCTTT
CASSPTASLNTEAFF
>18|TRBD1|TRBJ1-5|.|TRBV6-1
TGTGCCAGCAGTGACGGGTCTTATCGGACAGGGCAGCCTCAGCCCCAGCATTTT
CASSDGSYRTGQPQPQHF
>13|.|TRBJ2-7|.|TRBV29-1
TGCAGCGCCACAGGGAGGGAAGCCTACGAGCAGTACTTC
CSATGREAYEQYF
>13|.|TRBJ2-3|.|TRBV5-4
TGTGCCAGCAGCTTAGCCGGGTCTGATACGCAGTATTTT
CASSLAGSDTQYF
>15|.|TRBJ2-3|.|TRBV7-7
TGTGCTAGCAGCCCCTCCGGAGGAGCAAGTGATACGCAGTATTTT
CASSPSGGASDTQYF
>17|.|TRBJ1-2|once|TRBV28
TGTGCCAGCAGTAGTCCTAGTCAGGGGCCAGCTAACTATGGCTACACCTTC
CASSSPSQGPANYGYTF
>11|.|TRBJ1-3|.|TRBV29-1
TGCAGCGTGAAACAGGGAAACACCATATATTTT
CSVKQGNTIYF
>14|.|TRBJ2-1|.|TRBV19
TGTGCCAGTAGTATAGATAGGGACATCGGGTATCAGTTCTTC
CASSIDRDIGYQFF
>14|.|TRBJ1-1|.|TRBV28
TGTGCCACCTCAGCGGGCGGGACTTACACTGAAGCTTTCTTT
CATSAGGTYTEAFF
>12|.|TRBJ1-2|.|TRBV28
TGTGCCAGCACCTTTAGGGGGAAAGGCTACACCTTC
CASTFRGKGYTF
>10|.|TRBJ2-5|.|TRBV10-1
TGCGCCAGCAGGGGAGAGACCCAGTACTTC
CASRGETQYF
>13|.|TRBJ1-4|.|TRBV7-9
TGTGCCAGCAGCCGTAATTGGAGGGAAAAACTGTTTTTT
CASSRNWREKLFF
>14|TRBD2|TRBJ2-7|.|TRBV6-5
TGTGCCAGCAGGCCTAGCGGGGGGTCCTACGAGCAGTACTTC
CASRPSGGSYEQYF
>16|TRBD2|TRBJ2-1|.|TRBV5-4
TGTGCCAGCAGCCCCGGAGTAGCGGGGGGCGTCCATGAGCAGTTCTTC
CASSPGVAGGVHEQFF
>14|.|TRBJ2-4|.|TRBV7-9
TGTGCCAGCAGCTTACTTGGCCGAGAGTACATTCAGTACTTC
CASSLLGREYIQYF
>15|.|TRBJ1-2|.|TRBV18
TGTGCCAGCTCACCACCCCAACGACAGCCCTATGGCTACACCTTC
CASSPPQRQPYGYTF
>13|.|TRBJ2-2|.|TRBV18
TGTGCCAGCTCACCAACAGAACCCGGGGAGCTGTTTTTT
CASSPTEPGELFF
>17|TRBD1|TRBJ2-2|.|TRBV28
TGTGCCAGCAGCCGCGCAGGGGGCCTCGCGAACACCGGGGAGCTGTTTTTT
CASSRAGGLANTGELFF
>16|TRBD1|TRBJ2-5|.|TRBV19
TGTGCCAGTAGTACCCTCTCGCAGGGGGCAAGAGAGACCCAGTACTTC
CASSTLSQGARETQYF
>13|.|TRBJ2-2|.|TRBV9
TGTGCCAGCAGCGAGGGCCCGAAAGGGGAGCTGTTTTTT
CASSEGPKGELFF
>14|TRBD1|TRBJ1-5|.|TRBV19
TGTGCCAGTATGGGGACAGGGGGCCGTCAGCCCCAGCATTTT
CASMGTGGRQPQHF
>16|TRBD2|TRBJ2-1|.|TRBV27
TGTGCCAGCAGTCCCTACCAGCGGGGGGCAGGGAATGAGCAGTTCTTC
CASSPYQRGAGNEQFF
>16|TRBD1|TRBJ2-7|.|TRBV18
TGTGCCAGCTCCCTATACACTACGGGACAGTCCTACGAGCAGTACTTC
CASSLYTTGQSYEQYF
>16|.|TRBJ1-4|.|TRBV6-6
TGTGCCAGCAGAGGGGGGGGGAGAAGGGATAGTGAAAAACTGTTTTTT
CASRGGGRRDSEKLFF
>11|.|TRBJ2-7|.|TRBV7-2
TGTGCCAGCAGCTCAACCTACGAGCAGTACTTC
CASSSTYEQYF
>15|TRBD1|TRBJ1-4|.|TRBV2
TGTGCCAGCAGTGAATGGGGACAGCGGAATGAAAAACTGTTTTTT
CASSEWGQRNEKLFF
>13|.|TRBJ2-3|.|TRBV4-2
TGTGCCAGCAGCCGCGGAGAGGAAGATACGCAGTATTTT
CASSRGEEDTQYF
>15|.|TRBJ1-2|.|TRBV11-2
TGTGCCAGCAGCCCGGGAGAGTTCGAGGGGTATGGCTACACCTTC
CASSPGEFEGYGYTF
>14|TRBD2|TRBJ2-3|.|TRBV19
TGTGCCAGTAGTATGTTTCTAGCGGAAGATACGCAGTATTTT
CASSMFLAEDTQYF
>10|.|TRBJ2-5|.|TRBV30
TGTGCCTGGAGCAGGGAGACCCAGTACTTC
CAWSRETQYF
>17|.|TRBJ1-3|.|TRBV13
TGTGCCAGCAGCTTAGTTGTGGGCGCGAGCTCTGGAAACACCATATATTTT
CASSLVVGASSGNTIYF
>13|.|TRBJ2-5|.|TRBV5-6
TGTGCCAGCAGCTTGTTGGGGCAGGAGACCCAGTACTTC
CASSLLGQETQYF